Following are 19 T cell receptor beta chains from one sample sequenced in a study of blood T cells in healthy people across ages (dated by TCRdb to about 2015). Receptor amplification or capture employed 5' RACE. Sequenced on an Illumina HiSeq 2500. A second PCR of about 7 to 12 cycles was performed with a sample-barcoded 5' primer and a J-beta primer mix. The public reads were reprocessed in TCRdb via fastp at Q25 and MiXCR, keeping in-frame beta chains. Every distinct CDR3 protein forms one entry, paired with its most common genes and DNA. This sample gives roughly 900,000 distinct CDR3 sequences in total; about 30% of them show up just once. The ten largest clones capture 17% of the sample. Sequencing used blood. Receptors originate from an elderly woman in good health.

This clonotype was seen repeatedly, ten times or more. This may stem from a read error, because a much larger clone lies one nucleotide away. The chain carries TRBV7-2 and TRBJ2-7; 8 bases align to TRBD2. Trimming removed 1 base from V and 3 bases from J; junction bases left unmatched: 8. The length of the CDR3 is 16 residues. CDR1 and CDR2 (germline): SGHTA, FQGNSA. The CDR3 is CASSLGCSSGGYEQYF. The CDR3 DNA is TGTGCCAGCAGCTTAGGCTGCTCAAGCGGGGGCTACGAGCAGTACTTC.

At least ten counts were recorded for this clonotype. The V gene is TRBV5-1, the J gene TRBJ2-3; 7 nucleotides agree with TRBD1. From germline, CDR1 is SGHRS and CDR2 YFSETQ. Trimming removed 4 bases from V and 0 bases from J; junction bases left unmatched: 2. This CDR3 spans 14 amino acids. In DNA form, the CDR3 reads TGCGCCAGCAGCCAGGGACAGAGCACAGATACGCAGTATTTT. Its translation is CASSQGQSTDTQYF.

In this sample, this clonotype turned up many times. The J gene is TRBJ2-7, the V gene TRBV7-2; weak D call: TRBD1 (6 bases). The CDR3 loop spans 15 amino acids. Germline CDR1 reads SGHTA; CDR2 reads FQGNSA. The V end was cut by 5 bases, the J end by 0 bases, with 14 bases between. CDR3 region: CASSIQRGSSYEQYF. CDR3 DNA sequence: TGTGCCAGCAGCATCCAAAGGGGGAGCTCCTACGAGCAGTACTTC.

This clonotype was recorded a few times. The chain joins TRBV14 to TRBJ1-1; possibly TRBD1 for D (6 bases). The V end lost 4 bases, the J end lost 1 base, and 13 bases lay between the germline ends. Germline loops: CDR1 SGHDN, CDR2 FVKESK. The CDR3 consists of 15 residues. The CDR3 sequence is CASSPDRFRNTEAFF. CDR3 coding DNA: TGTGCCAGCAGCCCTGACAGGTTTCGGAACACTGAAGCTTTCTTT.

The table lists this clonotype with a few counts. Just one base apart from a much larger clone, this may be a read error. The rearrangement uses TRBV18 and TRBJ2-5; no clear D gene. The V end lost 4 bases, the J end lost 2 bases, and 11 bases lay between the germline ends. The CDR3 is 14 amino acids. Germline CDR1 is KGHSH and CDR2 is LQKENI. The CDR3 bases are TGTGCCAGCTCACTACCCCCAGCTCAAGAGACCCAGTACTTC. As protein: CASSLPPAQETQYF.

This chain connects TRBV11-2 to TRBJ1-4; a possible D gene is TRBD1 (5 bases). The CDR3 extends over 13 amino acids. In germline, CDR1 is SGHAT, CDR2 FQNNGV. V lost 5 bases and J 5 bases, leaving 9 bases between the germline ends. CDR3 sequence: CASSGGNNEKLFF. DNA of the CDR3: TGTGCCAGCAGCGGGGGAAACAATGAAAAACTGTTTTTT.

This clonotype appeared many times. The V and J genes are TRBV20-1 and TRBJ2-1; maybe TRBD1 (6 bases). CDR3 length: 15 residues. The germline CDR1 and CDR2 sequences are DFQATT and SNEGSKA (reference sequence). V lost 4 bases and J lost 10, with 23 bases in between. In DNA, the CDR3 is TGCAGTGCTAATCGGCCAGGGGCAGGTAGCAGCGAGCAGTTCTTC. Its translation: CSANRPGAGSSEQFF.

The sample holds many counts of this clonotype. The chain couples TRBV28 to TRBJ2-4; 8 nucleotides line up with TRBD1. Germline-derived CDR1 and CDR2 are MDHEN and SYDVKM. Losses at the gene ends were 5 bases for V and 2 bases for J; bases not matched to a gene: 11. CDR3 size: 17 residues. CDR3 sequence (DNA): TGTGCCAGCAGTACCCGCGGACAGGGTTTTACCAAAAACATTCAGTACTTC. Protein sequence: CASSTRGQGFTKNIQYF.

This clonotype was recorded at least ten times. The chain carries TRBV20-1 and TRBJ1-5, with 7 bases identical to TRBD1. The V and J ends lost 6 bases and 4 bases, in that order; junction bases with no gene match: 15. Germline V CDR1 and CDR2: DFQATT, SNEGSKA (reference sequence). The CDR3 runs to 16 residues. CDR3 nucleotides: TGCAGTGCAGAGGGGGCCAAGGGGGGTGTGAATCAGCCCCAGCATTTT. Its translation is CSAEGAKGGVNQPQHF.

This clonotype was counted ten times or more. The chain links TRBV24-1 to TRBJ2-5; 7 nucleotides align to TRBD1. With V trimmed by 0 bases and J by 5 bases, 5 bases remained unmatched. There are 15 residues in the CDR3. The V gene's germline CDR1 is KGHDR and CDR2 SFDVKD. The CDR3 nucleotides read TGTGCCACCAGTGATTTGCTAGGGGGCCGGGAGACCCAGTACTTC. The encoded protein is CATSDLLGGRETQYF.

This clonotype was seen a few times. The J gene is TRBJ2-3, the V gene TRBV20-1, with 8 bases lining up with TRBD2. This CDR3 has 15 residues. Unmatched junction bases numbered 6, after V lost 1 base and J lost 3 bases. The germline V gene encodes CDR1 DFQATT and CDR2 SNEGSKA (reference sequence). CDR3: CSARGGAGGTDTQYF. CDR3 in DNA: TGCAGTGCTAGAGGTGGGGCGGGAGGAACAGATACGCAGTATTTT.

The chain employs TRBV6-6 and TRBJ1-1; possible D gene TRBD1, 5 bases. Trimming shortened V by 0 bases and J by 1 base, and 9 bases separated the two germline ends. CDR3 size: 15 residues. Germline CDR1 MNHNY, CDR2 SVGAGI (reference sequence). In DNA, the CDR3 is TGTGCCAGCAGTTACTCCGACAGACCGAACACTGAAGCTTTCTTT. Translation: CASSYSDRPNTEAFF.

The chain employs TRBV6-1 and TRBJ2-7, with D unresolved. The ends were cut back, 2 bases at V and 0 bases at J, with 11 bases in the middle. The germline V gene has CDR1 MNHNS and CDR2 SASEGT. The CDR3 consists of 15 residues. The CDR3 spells CASSEHPDSSYEQYF. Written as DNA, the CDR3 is TGTGCCAGCAGTGAACATCCAGATAGCTCCTACGAGCAGTACTTC.

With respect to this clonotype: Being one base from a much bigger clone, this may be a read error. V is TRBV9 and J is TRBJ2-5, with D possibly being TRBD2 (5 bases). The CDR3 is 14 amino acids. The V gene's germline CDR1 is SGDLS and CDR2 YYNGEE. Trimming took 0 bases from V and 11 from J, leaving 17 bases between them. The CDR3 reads CASSVGPIGDEQYF. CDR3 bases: TGTGCCAGCAGCGTAGGGCCCATCGGGGATGAGCAGTACTTC.

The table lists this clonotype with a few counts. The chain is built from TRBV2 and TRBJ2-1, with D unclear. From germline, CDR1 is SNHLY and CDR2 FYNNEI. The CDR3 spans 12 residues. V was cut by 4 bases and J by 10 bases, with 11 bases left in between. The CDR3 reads CASSVGSGEQFF. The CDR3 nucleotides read TGTGCCAGCAGTGTGGGAAGTGGAGAGCAGTTCTTC.

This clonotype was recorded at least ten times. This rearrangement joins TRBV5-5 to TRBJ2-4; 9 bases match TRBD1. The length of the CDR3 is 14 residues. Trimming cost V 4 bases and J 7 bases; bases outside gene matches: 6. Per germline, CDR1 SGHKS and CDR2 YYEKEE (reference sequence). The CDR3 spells CASSPWGTGNIQYF. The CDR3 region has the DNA TGTGCCAGCAGCCCATGGGGGACAGGGAACATTCAGTACTTC.

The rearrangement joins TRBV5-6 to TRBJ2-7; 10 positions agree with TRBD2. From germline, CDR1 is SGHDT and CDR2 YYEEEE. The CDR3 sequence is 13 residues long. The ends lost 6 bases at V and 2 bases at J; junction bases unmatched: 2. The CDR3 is CASTGLAAYEQYF. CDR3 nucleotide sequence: TGTGCCAGCACCGGACTAGCGGCCTACGAGCAGTACTTC.

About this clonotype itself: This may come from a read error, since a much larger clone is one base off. The CDR3 sequence is CAIGDPDRAGYGTEAFF. The CDR3 DNA reads TGTGCCATCGGTGACCCCGACAGGGCAGGGTACGGCACTGAAGCTTTCTTT. The rearrangement links TRBV10-3 to TRBJ1-1; TRBD1 matches at 7 bases. CDR1 and CDR2 (germline): ENHRY, SYGVKD. The CDR3 consists of 17 residues.

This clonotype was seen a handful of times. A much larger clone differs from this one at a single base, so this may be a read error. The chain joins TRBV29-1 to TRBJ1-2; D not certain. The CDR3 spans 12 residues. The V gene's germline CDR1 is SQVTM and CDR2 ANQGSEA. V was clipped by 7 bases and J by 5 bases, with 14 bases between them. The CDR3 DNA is TGCAGCGCCGAAGACGGAACGTATGGCTACACCTTC. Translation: CSAEDGTYGYTF.